Each of the 27 T cell receptor beta chains below was sequenced from the same sample in a study of T cells in Graves' hyperthyroidism and ophthalmopathy. Template material for amplifying TCR beta CDR3 regions consisted of RNA transcripts. HTBI primers were employed in a first-round RT-PCR of the TCR CDR3. TCRdb re-called the multiplex PCR reads with MiXCR, one entry per CDR3 protein. The sample yields roughly 720,000 distinct CDR3 sequences, 17% seen once. Sequencing was performed on blood. These receptors all stem from a man aged 50 to 60 with Graves' hyperthyroidism.

The table lists this clonotype with a few counts. The chain links TRBV30 to TRBJ2-7; TRBD1 or TRBD2 may be the D gene (5 bases each). V was cut by 3 bases and J by 4 bases, with 16 bases left in between. Germline V gene data show CDR1 as GTSNPN and CDR2 as SVGIG (reference sequence). The CDR3 loop spans 14 amino acids. For the CDR3, the DNA is TGTGCCTGGAGCCGGGGCGGAGCTTGGTACGAGCAGTACTTC. Its protein product is CAWSRGGAWYEQYF. The entire variable domain, with the rest obtained from reference TRBV30 and TRBJ2-7, is as follows: SQTIHQWPATLVQPVGSPLSLECTVEGTSNPNLYWYRQAAGRGLQLLFYSVGIGQISSEVPQNLSASRPQDRQFILSSKKLLLSDSGFYLCAWSRGGAWYEQYFGPGTRLTVT.

This clonotype was found many times. The V and J genes are TRBV2 and TRBJ2-1; 11 bases are shared with TRBD2. The V gene's germline CDR1 is SNHLY and CDR2 FYNNEI. CDR3 length: 15 amino acids. V lost 3 bases and J lost 15; bases outside the gene matches: 13. The CDR3 loop reads CASSDPPTSGSGSFF. CDR3 sequence (DNA): TGTGCCAGCAGTGATCCCCCTACTAGCGGGAGTGGTTCGTTCTTC.

This clonotype has ten or more counts. This chain joins TRBV9 and TRBJ2-7, with D possibly being TRBD2 (7 bases). V lost 4 bases, J lost 2 bases, and 22 bases lay in between. This CDR3 is built from 17 residues. From germline, CDR1 is SGDLS and CDR2 YYNGEE. CDR3 sequence: CASSLGGVKSLAYEQYF. In DNA, the CDR3 is TGTGCCAGCAGCCTAGGGGGGGTAAAAAGCTTAGCCTACGAGCAGTACTTC. The whole variable domain, remainder taken from reference TRBV9 and TRBJ2-7, is DSGVTQTPKHLITATGQRVTLRCSPRSGDLSVYWYQQSLDQGLQFLIQYYNGEERAKGNILERFSAQQFPDLHSELNLSSLELGDSALYFCASSLGGVKSLAYEQYFGPGTRLTVT.

This clonotype has a count of ten or more. This chain joins TRBV6-1 and TRBJ1-2; no clear D gene. This CDR3 has 15 amino acids. With 5 bases removed from V and 2 bases from J, the gap between germline ends came to 15 bases. Germline CDR1 reads MNHNS; CDR2 reads SASEGT. CDR3 amino acids: CASSSSLRGNYGYTF. In nucleotides, the CDR3 is TGTGCCAGCAGTTCATCTCTGAGAGGGAACTATGGCTACACCTTC.

This clonotype was seen ten or more times. The chain uses TRBV28 and TRBJ1-2, with unresolved D. This CDR3 is 16 amino acids long. Looked up from germline, CDR1 is MDHEN and CDR2 is SYDVKM. The V gene lost 5 bases and the J gene lost 1 base, with 17 bases spanning the gap. The CDR3 nucleotides read TGTGCCAGCAGTGCACCGCCGGACTCTCTTAACTATGGCTACACCTTC. Translating it yields CASSAPPDSLNYGYTF.

The V and J genes are TRBV18 and TRBJ1-1, with D maybe TRBD1 (6 bases). CDR3 length: 17 amino acids. V was trimmed by 6 bases and J by 2 bases, leaving 22 bases between them. The germline CDR1 and CDR2 sequences are KGHSH and LQKENI. In DNA, the CDR3 is TGTGCCAGCTCCCCTTCAGGGGAGGAGCTGGGTAACACTGAAGCTTTCTTT. This codes for CASSPSGEELGNTEAFF.

The rearrangement joins TRBV6-5 to TRBJ2-5; unclear D gene. CDR1 is MNHEY and CDR2 is SVGAGI in the germline V gene. The CDR3 is 15 residues long. With 2 bases removed from V and 1 base from J, the gap between germline ends came to 11 bases. The CDR3 loop is CASSYGLAAQETQYF. CDR3 sequence (DNA): TGTGCCAGCAGTTACGGTTTGGCAGCCCAAGAGACCCAGTACTTC.

This clonotype has ten or more counts. The gene calls are TRBV29-1 and TRBJ1-2, with a tentative D call TRBD1 (5 bases). This CDR3 contains 13 residues. CDR1 SQVTM and CDR2 ANQGSEA come from the germline V gene. V shed 4 bases and J shed 6 bases, with 15 bases lying between them. The CDR3 region is CSVVSFQGDGYTF. CDR3 nucleotides: TGCAGCGTTGTCTCTTTTCAGGGAGATGGCTACACCTTC.

This clonotype has ten or more counts. The rearrangement links TRBV30 to TRBJ1-1; 7 bases fit TRBD1. J was trimmed by 1 base and V by 5 bases; bases with no gene match: 1. The CDR3 has 12 amino acids. The V gene's germline CDR1 is GTSNPN and CDR2 SVGIG (reference sequence). CDR3 DNA sequence: TGTGCCTGGGGACAGGCGAACACTGAAGCTTTCTTT. As protein: CAWGQANTEAFF.

The CDR3 DNA reads as TGTGCCATCAGTGGCCAGGAAAGCACAGATACGCAGTATTTT. Protein: CAISGQESTDTQYF. The chain combines TRBV10-3 with TRBJ2-3; no clear D. From germline, CDR1 is ENHRY and CDR2 SYGVKD. V lost 4 bases, J lost 0 bases, and 8 bases lay in between. The CDR3 consists of 14 residues.

This clonotype was found many times. The rearrangement uses TRBV28 and TRBJ1-2, with D possibly matching TRBD1 (5 bases). The CDR3 totals 12 residues. V gave up 7 bases and J gave up 2 bases, with 8 bases separating them. The germline gives CDR1 MDHEN, CDR2 SYDVKM. CDR3 residues: CASKSGNYGYTF. The CDR3 DNA sequence: TGTGCCAGCAAATCAGGGAACTATGGCTACACCTTC.

The chain couples TRBV11-2 to TRBJ2-7; D is perhaps TRBD2 (7 bases). Germline assignment: CDR1 SGHAT and CDR2 FQNNGV. Trimming took 6 bases from V and 2 from J, leaving 20 bases between them. The CDR3 runs to 16 residues. CDR3 sequence (DNA): TGTGCCAGCAGTCAAAACGTTCGGGGGGCCACCTACGAGCAGTACTTC. This encodes CASSQNVRGATYEQYF.

This clonotype was found many times. The DNA for the CDR3 is TGTGCCAGCAGCCGCCAGGGACAAGGCAACACCGGGGAGCTGTTTTTT. It translates to CASSRQGQGNTGELFF. This sequence joins TRBV7-3 and TRBJ2-2, with D maybe TRBD1 (6 bases). The CDR3 sequence is 16 residues long. Trimming pared 5 bases from V and 2 bases from J, leaving 15 bases between. Germline V CDR1 and CDR2: SGHTA, FQGTGA.

This clonotype was seen more than once but under ten times. The chain joins TRBV28 to TRBJ1-1; D call uncertain. The germline CDR1 and CDR2 sequences are MDHEN and SYDVKM. The CDR3 spans 16 residues. Between the trimmed V and J ends, which lost 5 bases and 4 bases, there was a span of 20 bases. The CDR3 DNA reads as TGTGCCAGCAGTGCCCCCGCATCCCGGTTGTCCACTGAAGCTTTCTTT. It yields the protein CASSAPASRLSTEAFF.

This clonotype turned up a few times. This chain uses TRBV7-3 with TRBJ2-2; perhaps TRBD2 as D (6 bases). Germline CDR1 reads SGHTA; CDR2 reads FQGTGA. V lost 3 bases, J lost 5 bases, and 13 bases lay in between. This CDR3 region has 15 residues. CDR3: CASSFYGGTTGELFF. CDR3 sequence (DNA): TGTGCCAGCAGCTTTTACGGGGGTACGACCGGGGAGCTGTTTTTT.

The sample holds many counts of this clonotype. This sequence joins TRBV11-2 and TRBJ2-1; 12 nucleotides line up with TRBD2. Germline-derived CDR1 and CDR2 are SGHAT and FQNNGV. The V gene end was trimmed by 1 base and the J gene end by 3 bases; junction bases not matched to a gene: 10. This CDR3 is built from 19 residues. The CDR3 reads CASSLGRLAGGKNYNEQFF. The CDR3 coding sequence is TGTGCCAGCAGCTTAGGTCGGCTAGCGGGAGGGAAAAACTACAATGAGCAGTTCTTC.

This clonotype was seen a few times. This rearrangement joins TRBV5-1 to TRBJ2-1; 10 bases agree with TRBD2. Germline V lookup: CDR1 SGHRS, CDR2 YFSETQ. The CDR3 has 15 amino acids. The V gene end was trimmed by 2 bases and the J gene end by 8 bases; junction bases not matched to a gene: 7. CDR3 loop: CASSFGTSEFDEQFF. Written as DNA, the CDR3 is TGCGCCAGCAGCTTCGGGACTAGCGAATTCGATGAGCAGTTCTTC.

This clonotype is a singleton in its sample. This chain joins TRBV9 and TRBJ2-7; a possible D gene is TRBD1 (6 bases). CDR1 and CDR2 (germline): SGDLS, YYNGEE. This CDR3 contains 14 residues. V was cut by 3 bases and J by 2 bases, with 12 bases left in between. CDR3 in DNA: TGTGCCAGCAGCGGAGGGGACATCACCTACGAGCAGTACTTC. Amino acid sequence: CASSGGDITYEQYF. The whole variable domain, remainder taken from reference TRBV9 and TRBJ2-7, is DSGVTQTPKHLITATGQRVTLRCSPRSGDLSVYWYQQSLDQGLQFLIQYYNGEERAKGNILERFSAQQFPDLHSELNLSSLELGDSALYFCASSGGDITYEQYFGPGTRLTVT.

At least ten counts were recorded for this clonotype. The J gene is TRBJ2-7, the V gene TRBV7-6; the match to TRBD1 covers 9 bases. The CDR3 sequence is 14 residues long. Germline trimming cut 8 bases from V and 5 bases from J; bases unmatched to any gene: 10. Germline values: CDR1 SGHVS, CDR2 FNYEAQ. CDR3 protein: CASGNRDRENEQYF. For the CDR3, the DNA is TGTGCCAGCGGCAACCGGGACAGGGAGAACGAGCAGTACTTC.

This clonotype was found many times. The V gene is TRBV5-6, the J gene TRBJ2-7; D may correspond to TRBD1 or TRBD2 (6 bases each). Trimming cost V 2 bases and J 3 bases, with 15 bases left between them. The CDR3 covers 15 residues. Germline V gene sequence: CDR1 SGHDT, CDR2 YYEEEE. The CDR3 region has the DNA TGTGCCAGCAGCTTTAGTCGGGGGCGAGTCTACGAGCAGTACTTC. Amino acids: CASSFSRGRVYEQYF.

This clonotype occurred many times. J is TRBJ2-1 and V is TRBV28, with 9 nucleotides matching TRBD2. J lost 7 bases, V lost 4 bases, and 11 bases had no gene match. CDR1 MDHEN and CDR2 SYDVKM come from the germline V gene. The CDR3 is 16 amino acids. The chain's CDR3 is CASSSKISGRRNEQFF. CDR3 coding DNA: TGTGCCAGCAGTTCTAAGATTAGCGGGAGAAGGAATGAGCAGTTCTTC.

Comments on this clonotype: It may be a read error: a sequence one base away is much more abundant. The chain carries TRBV2 and TRBJ1-5; D is possibly TRBD1 (6 bases). This CDR3 has 14 amino acids. Germline CDR1 reads SNHLY; CDR2 reads FYNNEI. V was pared by 6 bases and J by 0 bases, with 9 bases between. The CDR3 here is CASRADSSNQPQHF. DNA of the CDR3: TGTGCCAGCAGGGCGGACAGTAGCAATCAGCCCCAGCATTTT.

This clonotype was counted between two and nine times. The chain employs TRBV3-1 and TRBJ1-2; D unclear. Trimming stripped 4 bases from V and 3 bases from J, with 12 bases between. Per the germline V gene, CDR1 is LGHDT and CDR2 is YNNKEL (reference sequence). The CDR3 totals 14 residues. The CDR3 DNA is TGTGCCAGCAGCCGCGGTGGGGAGCACTATGGCTACACCTTC. Translating gives CASSRGGEHYGYTF.

The genes are TRBV5-6 and TRBJ1-3; 7 bases map to TRBD1. V trimming: 2 bases; J trimming: 4 bases; junction bases outside the gene matches: 3. CDR1 is SGHDT, CDR2 YYEEEE, per germline. The CDR3 covers 14 residues. CDR3 region: CASSFTGAGNTIYF. In nucleotides, the CDR3 is TGTGCCAGCAGCTTCACAGGGGCCGGAAACACCATATATTTT. Drawing the rest from reference TRBV5-6 and TRBJ1-3, the complete variable domain is DAGVTQSPTHLIKTRGQQVTLRCSPKSGHDTVSWYQQALGQGPQFIFQYYEEEERQRGNFPDRFSGHQFPNYSSELNVNALLLGDSALYLCASSFTGAGNTIYFGEGSWLTVV.

V usage is TRBV19 and J usage is TRBJ1-5; D not certain. The CDR3 sequence is 14 residues long. The germline V gene has CDR1 LNHDA and CDR2 SQIVND (reference sequence). V lost 4 bases to trimming and J lost 5 bases, with 12 bases between them. The chain's CDR3 is CASSTRNTDQPQHF. CDR3 nucleotide sequence: TGTGCCAGTAGTACGAGAAACACAGATCAGCCCCAGCATTTT.

This sequence joins TRBV20-1 and TRBJ2-1; no clear D gene. V lost 6 bases to trimming and J lost 7 bases, with 13 bases between them. The CDR3 sequence is 12 residues long. In germline, CDR1 is DFQATT, CDR2 SNEGSKA (reference sequence). The CDR3 region has the DNA TGCAGTGCGGCCCGAGAGAGGAATGAGCAGTTCTTC. This gives the protein CSAARERNEQFF.

This clonotype was counted ten times or more. V is TRBV28 and J is TRBJ1-4; D is possibly TRBD1 (5 bases). V dropped 7 bases and J dropped 7 bases, with 19 bases sitting between them. The germline V gene encodes CDR1 MDHEN and CDR2 SYDVKM. This CDR3 has 15 residues. The DNA for the CDR3 is TGTGCCAGCACCTCGATAGGGGTTAGTGGTGAAAAACTGTTTTTT. Translating it yields CASTSIGVSGEKLFF.